This passage covers 19 T cell receptor beta chains from one sample sequenced in a study of regulatory T cells in long-lasting Graves disease (dated by TCRdb to about 2021). The time point tag for this specimen amounts to: persistent/refractory GD, antithyroid drugs over 5 years with positive TRAb. RNA was extracted from PBMCs in TRIzol for both TCR sequencing and RNA sequencing. Library preparation was by multiplex PCR. Instrument used: Illumina HiSeq 4000. iRepertoire HTBI primers and Arm-PCR amplification of CDR3 regions were used to construct TCR beta libraries. TCRdb passed the public sequencing reads through fastp at Q25 and MiXCR, retaining productive beta sequences. Records with the same CDR3 protein are collapsed into one entry carrying the most frequent genes and DNA. Recorded for this sample are 300,000 to 400,000 distinct CDR3 sequences; around 20% of them occurred a single time. 29% of the sample comes from the top ten.

The sequencing used peripheral blood mononuclear cells (PBMCs), collected when the disease was refractory, from a patient treated with antithyroid drugs. The source is a female donor with Graves disease.

This clonotype was seen more than once but under ten times. The gene calls are TRBV20-1 and TRBJ2-2; 7 nucleotides align to TRBD1. Germline CDR1 is DFQATT and CDR2 is SNEGSKA (reference sequence). This CDR3 comprises 15 residues. The J segment lost 4 bases and the V segment lost 3 bases, leaving 8 bases of the junction unmatched. The CDR3 DNA reads as TGCAGTGCTAGGGTGGGACAGTCGAGCACCGGGGAGCTGTTTTTT. Translating gives CSARVGQSSTGELFF.

This clonotype was detected only a few times. CDR3 coding DNA: TGCAGCGTTGAAATAGGGAGCAATCAGCCCCAGCATTTT. It translates to CSVEIGSNQPQHF. V usage is TRBV29-1 and J usage is TRBJ1-5; D uncertain. The CDR3 loop spans 13 amino acids. The germline CDR1 and CDR2 sequences are SQVTM and ANQGSEA. Trimming left V 2 bases short and J 1 base short, with 6 bases between.

Ten or more counts support this clonotype. The chain carries TRBV7-2 and TRBJ2-7; 7 nucleotides match TRBD1. J lost 4 bases, V lost 4 bases, and 4 bases had no gene match. CDR1 is SGHTA, CDR2 FQGNSA, per germline. The CDR3 is 13 amino acids. For the CDR3, the DNA is TGTGCCAGCAGCTCCTACAGGGGTTACGAGCAGTACTTC. Residues: CASSSYRGYEQYF.

This clonotype was observed a few times. The rearrangement uses TRBV5-1 and TRBJ1-2; D ambiguous. Trimming pared 7 bases from V and 3 bases from J, leaving 13 bases between. The CDR3 is 13 amino acids. Germline loops: CDR1 SGHRS, CDR2 YFSETQ. The CDR3 sequence: CASRRTSDYGYTF. The CDR3 DNA reads TGCGCCAGCCGGAGGACCTCTGACTATGGCTACACCTTC.

This clonotype was recorded many times. The CDR3 sequence: CASGPASYEQYF. The CDR3 DNA sequence: TGTGCTAGTGGTCCAGCCAGCTACGAGCAGTACTTC. The chain carries TRBV12-5 and TRBJ2-7; no clear D. CDR1 is LGHNT, CDR2 FRNRAP, per germline. The CDR3 runs to 12 residues. The V gene lost 5 bases and the J gene lost 3 bases, with 8 bases spanning the gap.

The chain links TRBV27 to TRBJ2-2; possible D gene TRBD1, 5 bases. V shed 3 bases and J shed 1 base, with 12 bases lying between them. The CDR3 has 16 amino acids. Germline-derived CDR1 and CDR2 are MNHEY and SMNVEV (reference sequence). In DNA form, the CDR3 reads TGTGCCAGCAGTTTTAGGGGAATAGGGAACACCGGGGAGCTGTTTTTT. Encoded protein: CASSFRGIGNTGELFF.

This clonotype was seen more than once but under ten times. This rearrangement joins TRBV9 to TRBJ1-6, with D perhaps TRBD1 (5 bases). V shed 4 bases and J shed 8 bases, with 16 bases lying between them. Germline loops: CDR1 SGDLS, CDR2 YYNGEE. The CDR3 is made up of 15 amino acids. The CDR3 region has the DNA TGTGCCAGCAGCCCTGCCGCGGGGACCCATTCACCCCTCCACTTT. It translates to CASSPAAGTHSPLHF.

This chain joins TRBV7-9 and TRBJ1-6; D remains unclear. The germline gives CDR1 SEHNR, CDR2 FQNEAQ (reference sequence). This CDR3 region has 14 residues. Trimming removed 5 bases from V and 7 bases from J, with 12 bases in between. The CDR3: CASSPTAENSPLHF. CDR3 sequence (DNA): TGTGCCAGCAGCCCAACGGCAGAGAATTCACCCCTCCACTTT.

This clonotype came up many times. The DNA of the CDR3 is TGTGCCAGCAGCTTAGAGGCGGAGTCTGGGGCCAACGTCCTGACTTTC. It encodes CASSLEAESGANVLTF. The V gene is TRBV7-6, the J gene TRBJ2-6; no clear D gene. The V end was cut by 1 base, the J end by 1 base, with 8 bases between. The germline CDR1 and CDR2 sequences are SGHVS and FNYEAQ. There are 16 residues in the CDR3.

The rearrangement joins TRBV7-3 to TRBJ2-2; possible D gene TRBD2, 5 bases. With 1 base removed from V and 3 bases from J, the gap between germline ends came to 15 bases. This CDR3 region has 17 residues. Germline CDR1 SGHTA, CDR2 FQGTGA. The CDR3 loop reads CASSLKVPGKYTGELFF. For the CDR3, the DNA is TGTGCCAGCAGCTTAAAGGTTCCGGGGAAGTACACCGGGGAGCTGTTTTTT.

Regarding this clonotype: No conserved phenylalanine or tryptophan is present at the end of the CDR3, so a read error is the likely explanation. V gene TRBV6-2 or TRBV6-3 combines with J gene TRBJ1-1; D remains ambiguous. The CDR3 is 14 residues long. Germline V gene data show CDR1 as MNHEY and CDR2 as SVGEGT. V lost 0 bases and J lost 2, with 7 bases in between. CDR3 DNA sequence: TGTGCCAGCAGTTACTCGAACCTAAACACTGAAGCTTTCTCT. This codes for CASSYSNLNTEAFS.

This clonotype was detected many times. The CDR3 region has the DNA TGTGCCAGCAGCTTAAGTGCCGGGACAGGAAACTATGGCTACACCTTC. This translates into CASSLSAGTGNYGYTF. The chain links TRBV7-9 to TRBJ1-2; 8 bases are a match to TRBD1. Germline V lookup: CDR1 SEHNR, CDR2 FQNEAQ (reference sequence). V lost 2 bases and J lost 2; bases outside the gene matches: 7. The CDR3 consists of 16 residues.

The CDR3 coding sequence is TGCAGCGTTGGACATCGCTCCTACAATGAGCAGTTCTTC. This codes for CSVGHRSYNEQFF. V usage is TRBV29-1 and J usage is TRBJ2-1; D remains unclear. Germline V lookup: CDR1 SQVTM, CDR2 ANQGSEA. Trimming took off 4 bases at V and 0 bases at J, with 7 bases between the two ends. The CDR3 loop spans 13 amino acids.

This clonotype was picked up many times. This rearrangement joins TRBV10-1 to TRBJ1-1; 9 nucleotides line up with TRBD1. V shed 7 bases and J 4 bases; nucleotides not matched to a gene: 4. Germline V gene sequence: CDR1 WNHNN, CDR2 SYGVQD (reference sequence). The CDR3 is 13 residues long. The CDR3 nucleotides are TGCGCCAGCAACGGACAGGGGAGCACTGAAGCTTTCTTT. It specifies CASNGQGSTEAFF.

The table lists this clonotype with a few counts. The chain has TRBV20-1 and TRBJ2-7, with a weak D call TRBD2 (7 bases). The CDR3 spans 15 residues. The V and J ends lost 6 bases and 7 bases respectively, with 25 bases between them. Germline lookup yields CDR1 DFQATT and CDR2 SNEGSKA (reference sequence). The CDR3 spells CSAPSAVAGAGEQYF. CDR3 nucleotides: TGCAGTGCCCCCAGTGCGGTGGCGGGGGCGGGTGAGCAGTACTTC.

This rearrangement joins TRBV7-9 to TRBJ1-6; perhaps TRBD1 as D (5 bases). The CDR3 length is 15 residues. Germline CDR1 SEHNR, CDR2 FQNEAQ (reference sequence). Deletions cut 8 bases from V and 0 bases from J, with 11 bases between. CDR3 residues: CASSPGLSYNSPLHF. The CDR3 bases are TGTGCCAGCTCTCCGGGGCTCTCCTATAATTCACCCCTCCACTTT.

To note about this clonotype: This may arise from a read error, as a much more abundant clone is one base away. This CDR3 fails to terminate in the conserved phenylalanine or tryptophan, so it likely reflects a read error. The chain employs TRBV3-1 and TRBJ1-5; D remains ambiguous. V was shortened by 2 bases and J by 4 bases, with 6 bases between the two germline ends. The CDR3 sequence is 13 residues long. In germline, CDR1 is LGHDT, CDR2 YNNKEL (reference sequence). The CDR3 DNA sequence: TGTGCCAGCAGCCAACAGGAAAATCAGCCCCAGCATCTT. Its protein product is CASSQQENQPQHL.

Ten or more counts support this clonotype. J is TRBJ1-4 and V is TRBV30, with a weak D call TRBD1 (6 bases). Germline assignment: CDR1 GTSNPN and CDR2 SVGIG (reference sequence). The CDR3 has 16 residues. V gave up 3 bases and J gave up 0 bases, with 14 bases separating them. The CDR3 DNA follows: TGTGCCTGGAGCCCCGGACAGCGTTCAACTAATGAAAAACTGTTTTTT. Translated, it gives CAWSPGQRSTNEKLFF.

V gene TRBV29-1 combines with J gene TRBJ1-1; possibly TRBD1 for D (6 bases). The germline V and J ends were trimmed by 7 bases and 2 bases, with 11 bases remaining between them. The CDR3 runs to 12 residues. CDR1 is SQVTM and CDR2 is ANQGSEA in the germline V gene. CDR3 residues: CSATGLNTEAFF. The CDR3 DNA sequence: TGCAGCGCTACAGGGTTAAACACTGAAGCTTTCTTT.